What follows is one T cell receptor beta chain and its context. Trimming removed 3 bases at V and 5 bases at J, with 6 bases between. In germline, CDR1 is GTSNPN, CDR2 SVGIG (reference sequence). The CDR3 totals 11 residues. The sample originates from a study of PD-1 blockade in mismatch repair-deficient tumors. Assay used: immunoSEQ multiplex PCR; TCRdb lists only in-frame clones, some missing. Of 35,000 to 45,000 clones detected, around 84% appear once; the ten largest clones hold over 3%. This specimen was peripheral blood, taken less than 95 weeks after starting pembrolizumab. V and J are TRBV30 and TRBJ2-3, with D possibly TRBD2 on 5 matching bases. The clonotype originates from an adult with mismatch repair-deficient cancer. CDR3 bases: TGTGCCTGGAGCCGGGGAGATACGCAGTATTTT. It translates to CAWSRGDTQYF.